Given below is one TCR beta chain in context. Here immunoSEQ multiplex PCR was the method, and the copy in TCRdb shows in-frame clones only, minus some. Of 45,000 to 50,000 clones detected, less than 90% appear once; the ten largest clones hold around 7.4%. The sample belongs to a study of blood T cell repertoires in COVID-19. Turning to the study itself: The cDNA or gDNA used as material had been derived from T cells, B-cell-depleted T cells, or PBMCs.

Sequenced: peripheral blood. This clonotype originated in a man aged 55 to 70 with active COVID-19.

The CDR3 sequence: CASSPSFPDRVYSNQPQHF. CDR3 nucleotide sequence: TGTGCCAGCAGCCCATCGTTTCCGGACAGGGTCTATAGCAATCAGCCCCAGCATTTT. This chain links TRBV14 with TRBJ1-5; 8 bases fit TRBD1. This CDR3 has 19 amino acids. CDR1 and CDR2 (germline): SGHDN, FVKESK. Unmatched junction bases numbered 14, after V lost 4 bases and J lost 0 bases.